This T cell receptor beta chain is drawn from a study of response to subunit inactivated influenza vaccine. Regarding the study as a whole: It was the authors' suggestion that each seasonal influenza vaccination recruits few new T cells.

This clonotype was picked up a small number of times. Its antigen is not identified. One entry per CDR3 protein, called by TCRdb with MiXCR from the RT-PCR reads. The sample has about 800,000 distinct CDR3 sequences, roughly 20% seen once. J gave up 5 bases and V 0 bases, and 8 bases lay outside the gene matches. Germline CDR1 LNHNV, CDR2 YYDKDF (reference sequence). The CDR3 runs 16 residues. The sequencing used PBMCs from blood, collected 5 days after vaccination. This sequence was found in a man in his forties or fifties who received an inactivated influenza vaccine. The V call is TRBV15, the J call TRBJ2-7; 9 nucleotides match TRBD1. This CDR3 reads CATSRDPGTGMDEQYF. CDR3 in DNA: TGTGCCACCAGCAGAGATCCGGGGACAGGGATGGACGAGCAGTACTTC. Looking up the rest from reference TRBV15 and TRBJ2-7 gives the full variable domain: DAMVIQNPRYQVTQFGKPVTLSCSQTLNHNVMYWYQQKSSQAPKLLFHYYDKDFNNEADTPDNFQSRRPNTSFCFLDIRSPGLGDTAMYLCATSRDPGTGMDEQYFGPGTRLTVT.